This TCR beta chain was observed in a study of CD8+ T cells in alopecia areata. Study context: Treated patients swallowed 5 to 10 mg of oral tofacitinib twice daily. Study-wide points: Throughout tofacitinib, many expanded lesional clones continued to persist in scalp and blood.

About this clone: Antigen: not known.

As for treatment: oral pan-JAK inhibitor, 5-10 mg twice daily. V was trimmed by 7 bases and J by 3 bases, leaving 0 bases between them. The CDR3 covers 9 residues. Reverse transcription of extracted RNA yielded cDNA, which provided the sequencing template. Sequencing used immunoSEQ multiplex PCR; TCRdb keeps in-frame clones, though not all of them. Here the sample spans 150,000 or so clones, less than 75% being singletons. The sequence was collected from a human donor with alopecia areata. This sample comprised CD4+ T cells sorted from blood, obtained at approximately week 56, from a patient treated with tofacitinib. This sequence joins TRBV23-1 and TRBJ1-2; D is undetermined. TRBV23-1 is classed as an ORF, of uncertain function. For the CDR3, the DNA is TGCGCCAGCAACTATGGCTACACCTTC. It codes for CASNYGYTF.